The T cell receptor (beta chain) under discussion was sequenced for a study of technical replicates of blood from several donors. The repertoire was sequenced with immunoSEQ multiplex PCR; TCRdb's copy has only in-frame clones and lacks some. Of about 75,000 clones in the sample, about 97% were seen once. This clone was detected only once. The sample consisted of T cells isolated from PBMCs. This receptor was obtained from a human donor in good health.

Here the CDR3 reads CASMVEMPQHF. The CDR3 DNA reads TGTGCCAGCATGGTAGAGATGCCCCAGCATTTT. V is TRBV6-5 and J is TRBJ1-5; unclear D gene. Germline V gene lookup returns CDR1 MNHEY and CDR2 SVGAGI. The CDR3 contains 11 residues. The V end lost 7 bases, the J end lost 9 bases, and 10 bases lay between the germline ends.